The subject of this entry is one TCR beta chain. The antigen is undetermined. This entry belongs to a study of cytomegalovirus exposure and HLA in healthy donors. The CDR3 runs to 15 residues. CDR1 is MDHEN and CDR2 is SYDVKM in the germline V gene. The V end was cut by 7 bases, the J end by 2 bases, with 15 bases between. Study results and limitations: It was confirmed in vitro that three of the CMV-associated chains were specific for CMV antigens.

This PCR relied on a set of 60 Vbeta primers and 13 Jbeta primers. Some clones are missing from TCRdb's copy, which holds only in-frame ones; the method was immunoSEQ multiplex PCR. The table records roughly 190,000 clones, around four fifths of them present only once. Sequencing input: PBMCs. V usage is TRBV28 and J usage is TRBJ1-3; maybe TRBD1 (6 bases). The sequence was obtained from a female donor in good health and CMV-seronegative. The CDR3 spells CASISHREAGNTIYF. The CDR3, as DNA: TGTGCCAGCATCTCTCACAGGGAAGCTGGAAACACCATATATTTT.